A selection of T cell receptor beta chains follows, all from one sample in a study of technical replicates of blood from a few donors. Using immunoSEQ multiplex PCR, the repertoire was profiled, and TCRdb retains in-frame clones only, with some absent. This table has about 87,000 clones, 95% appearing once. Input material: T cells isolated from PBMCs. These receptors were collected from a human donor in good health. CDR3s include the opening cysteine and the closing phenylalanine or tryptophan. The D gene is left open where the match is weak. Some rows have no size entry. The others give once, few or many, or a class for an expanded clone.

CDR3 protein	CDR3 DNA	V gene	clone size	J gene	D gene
CASSPRDSDGYTF	TGTGCCAGCTCGCCCCGGGACAGTGACGGCTACACCTTC	TRBV18	.	TRBJ1-2	TRBD1
CASSEVGGAGNEQFF	TGTGCCAGCAGTGAAGTAGGCGGGGCAGGAAATGAGCAGTTCTTC	TRBV2	.	TRBJ2-1	.
CATSRGLRGQEYEQYF	TGTGCCACCAGCAGAGGGTTAAGGGGACAAGAGTACGAGCAGTACTTC	TRBV15	.	TRBJ2-7	.
CASSLKQGYEQYF	TGTGCCAGCAGCTTAAAACAGGGGTACGAGCAGTACTTC	TRBV11-1	.	TRBJ2-7	TRBD1
CASSPRVGVASSYNEQFF	TGTGCCAGCAGCCCCCGTGTAGGGGTTGCTAGCTCCTACAATGAGCAGTTCTTC	TRBV7-3	.	TRBJ2-1	.
CASSTRPISGRAGNEQFF	TGTGCCAGCAGCACTCGACCGATTAGCGGGAGGGCCGGGAATGAGCAGTTCTTC	TRBV9	once	TRBJ2-1	TRBD2
CASIHLEPREGETQYF	TGTGCCAGCATCCACCTAGAACCCCGGGAAGGAGAGACCCAGTACTTC	TRBV7-9	.	TRBJ2-5	.
CSVRGGDTGELFF	TGCAGCGTTAGAGGCGGTGACACCGGGGAGCTGTTTTTT	TRBV29-1	once	TRBJ2-2	.
CASSRETSGSLDTQYF	TGTGCCAGCAGCCGTGAGACTAGCGGGAGTCTGGATACGCAGTATTTT	TRBV6-4	once	TRBJ2-3	TRBD2
CASSHRELGHEAFF	TGTGCCAGCAGTCACCGGGAGTTGGGGCATGAAGCTTTCTTT	TRBV6-6	.	TRBJ1-1	.
CASSEQGASGNQPQHF	TGTGCCAGCAGTGAACAGGGGGCGTCGGGCAATCAGCCCCAGCATTTT	TRBV25-1	.	TRBJ1-5	TRBD1
CASTPWRLRGNYGYTF	TGTGCCAGTACACCTTGGAGGCTCAGGGGTAACTATGGCTACACCTTC	TRBV19	.	TRBJ1-2	.
CASSPMTGTNEQFF	TGTGCCAGCAGCCCTATGACAGGGACAAATGAGCAGTTCTTC	TRBV11-2	.	TRBJ2-1	TRBD1
CAISRRGAGVTDTQYF	TGTGCCATCTCCCGGAGGGGAGCGGGAGTAACAGATACGCAGTATTTT	TRBV13	.	TRBJ2-3	TRBD2
CASSTRPGSGGELFF	TGCGCCAGCAGCACAAGACCGGGGAGTGGCGGGGAGCTGTTTTTT	TRBV4-1	.	TRBJ2-2	.
CASRTGTLETQYF	TGTGCCAGTAGAACCGGGACACTAGAGACCCAGTACTTC	TRBV19	.	TRBJ2-5	.
CASSSQGFLYEQYF	TGTGCCAGCAGTTCCCAGGGATTCCTCTACGAGCAGTACTTC	TRBV27	.	TRBJ2-7	.
CASNDEGRSDQPQHF	TGTGCCAGTAACGACGAAGGGAGGTCTGATCAGCCCCAGCATTTT	TRBV19	.	TRBJ1-5	.
CSVPILGVTEAFF	TGCAGCGTTCCTATATTAGGGGTCACTGAAGCTTTCTTT	TRBV29-1	.	TRBJ1-1	.
CASSQGAYGYTF	TGTGCCAGCAGCCAAGGGGCCTATGGCTACACCTTC	TRBV7-9	.	TRBJ1-2	.
CASSDPLAPEGYGYTF	TGTGCCAGCAGTGATCCTTTGGCACCGGAGGGCTATGGCTACACCTTC	TRBV25-1	.	TRBJ1-2	.
CASSGQNYNEQFF	TGTGCCAGCTCAGGGCAGAACTACAATGAGCAGTTCTTC	TRBV27	.	TRBJ2-1	.
CASSSGQGYGYTF	TGTGCCAGCAGTTCCGGACAGGGGTATGGCTACACCTTC	TRBV7-2	.	TRBJ1-2	TRBD1
CASSEDSSYEQYF	TGTGCCAGCAGTGAAGACAGCTCCTACGAGCAGTACTTC	TRBV2	once	TRBJ2-7	.
CASTTGYNEQFF	TGTGCCAGCACTACAGGGTACAATGAGCAGTTCTTC	TRBV27	.	TRBJ2-1	.
CASSEAGETWETQYF	TGTGCCAGCAGTGAAGCGGGAGAAACTTGGGAGACCCAGTACTTC	TRBV6-1	.	TRBJ2-5	.
CASTTGETQYF	TGTGCCAGTACCACCGGGGAGACCCAGTACTTC	TRBV19	.	TRBJ2-5	.
CASSTRVGAGELGEQYF	TGTGCCAGTAGCACTCGGGTTGGAGCGGGAGAATTAGGCGAGCAGTACTTC	TRBV19	.	TRBJ2-7	TRBD2
CSVVTRGTSGFSYEQYF	TGCAGCGTTGTTACGCGGGGGACTAGCGGGTTTTCCTACGAGCAGTACTTC	TRBV29-1	.	TRBJ2-7	TRBD2
CASSLAGTGLYEQYF	TGCGCCAGCAGCCTCGCTGGGACAGGGCTCTACGAGCAGTACTTC	TRBV4-1	.	TRBJ2-7	TRBD1
CASSPTLSGQPQHF	TGTGCCAGCAGCCCAACTCTCTCCGGTCAGCCCCAGCATTTT	TRBV7-2	.	TRBJ1-5	.
CATSATQGIGYYGYTF	TGTGCCACCAGCGCAACACAGGGCATCGGGTACTATGGCTACACCTTC	TRBV15	.	TRBJ1-2	.
CASGTYQPQHF	TGTGCCAGCGGGACTTATCAGCCCCAGCATTTT	TRBV27	.	TRBJ1-5	.
CASSLAGGIDTQYF	TGCGCCAGCAGCTTAGCGGGAGGGATAGATACGCAGTATTTT	TRBV5-1	.	TRBJ2-3	TRBD2
CASSYVAGGGNEQFF	TGTGCCAGCAGTTACGTGGCGGGAGGGGGCAATGAGCAGTTCTTC	TRBV6-6	.	TRBJ2-1	TRBD2
CASSLSGNEQYF	TGTGCCAGCAGCTTGAGCGGGAACGAGCAGTACTTC	TRBV5-4	once	TRBJ2-7	TRBD2
CASSVDQPGQGRTDTQYF	TGTGCCAGCAGCGTAGACCAACCGGGACAGGGGAGGACAGATACGCAGTATTTT	TRBV9	.	TRBJ2-3	TRBD1
CASSLATGSYEQYF	TGTGCCAGCAGCTTAGCGACAGGGTCCTACGAGCAGTACTTC	TRBV7-9	few	TRBJ2-7	TRBD1
CASSTLTGVGEQYF	TGTGCCAGCAGCACACTGACAGGGGTCGGGGAGCAGTACTTC	TRBV11-2	.	TRBJ2-7	TRBD1
CASSLGGMGTDTQYF	TGTGCCAGCAGCTTAGGCGGGATGGGGACAGATACGCAGTATTTT	TRBV7-8	.	TRBJ2-3	.
CASRTGDYYGYTF	TGCGCCAGCAGGACAGGCGACTACTATGGCTACACCTTC	TRBV5-1	.	TRBJ1-2	.
CASSKSPGQGVLAKNIQYF	TGTGCCAGCAGCAAATCTCCGGGACAGGGGGTACTAGCCAAAAACATTCAGTACTTC	TRBV21-1	once	TRBJ2-4	.
CASGLVLGQGVMSGANVLTF	TGTGCTAGTGGTTTGGTTCTTGGACAGGGGGTAATGTCTGGGGCCAACGTCCTGACTTTC	TRBV12-5	once	TRBJ2-6	TRBD1
CASTGFDTQYF	TGTGCCAGCACGGGTTTCGATACGCAGTATTTT	TRBV11-2	.	TRBJ2-3	.
CASSRTGSWQETQYF	TGTGCCAGCAGTCGGACGGGGAGTTGGCAAGAGACCCAGTACTTC	TRBV27	.	TRBJ2-5	.
CASSQEADGNQPQHF	TGCGCCAGCAGCCAGGAAGCTGACGGGAATCAGCCCCAGCATTTT	TRBV4-3	.	TRBJ1-5	.
CASSYGAGPGNTIYF	TGTGCTAGCAGTTATGGCGCAGGGCCCGGAAACACCATATATTTT	TRBV7-7	once	TRBJ1-3	.
CASSVGIGLAGGYEQFF	TGTGCCAGCAGCGTAGGTATAGGACTAGCGGGAGGTTATGAGCAGTTCTTC	TRBV9	once	TRBJ2-1	TRBD2
CASSGLDSYEQYF	TGTGCCAGCAGCGGACTAGACTCCTACGAGCAGTACTTC	TRBV9	.	TRBJ2-7	.
CASSFRSGANVLTF	TGTGCCAGCAGTTTCCGCTCTGGGGCCAACGTCCTGACTTTC	TRBV27	.	TRBJ2-6	.
CASSIAETQYF	TGTGCCAGTAGTATAGCGGAGACCCAGTACTTC	TRBV19	once	TRBJ2-5	.
CASSPSPDRVRETQYF	TGCGCCAGCAGCCCATCTCCGGACAGGGTAAGAGAGACCCAGTACTTC	TRBV5-1	.	TRBJ2-5	TRBD1
CASSPDTGEAFF	TGTGCCAGCAGCCCCGACACAGGGGAAGCTTTCTTT	TRBV7-3	few	TRBJ1-1	.